This T cell receptor (beta chain) was sequenced for a study of blood T cells in healthy people across ages. General study findings and limits: The study found more naive CD4+ cells and higher diversity in long-lived than aged donors.

This clonotype was seen more than once but under ten times. Its antigen is still unknown. A J-beta primer mix and a sample-barcoded 5' primer were used in a second PCR of roughly 6 to 11 cycles. Through a template-switch adaptor with 12 random nucleotides, each cDNA molecule received a tag. At least 2.5 million CDR3-containing paired-end reads were obtained per sample. TCRdb redid the calling of the 5' RACE reads with MiXCR, one entry per CDR3 protein. The sample holds about 1.6 million distinct CDR3 sequences, 34% seen once. Sample donors were healthy Caucasian individuals that came from Russia, aged roughly 6 to 95. The CDR3 runs 17 residues. The germline CDR1 and CDR2 sequences are SGHAT and FQNNGV. V lost 5 bases, J lost 5 bases, and 16 bases stayed unmatched.

Material: blood. This rearrangement joins TRBV11-2 to TRBJ2-3; 7 bases are shared with TRBD2. This TCR derives from a woman aged 25 to 39 in good health. The CDR3 loop reads CASSPPFGREEGDTQYF. The CDR3 region has the DNA TGTGCCAGCAGCCCCCCTTTCGGACGGGAGGAGGGAGATACGCAGTATTTT.